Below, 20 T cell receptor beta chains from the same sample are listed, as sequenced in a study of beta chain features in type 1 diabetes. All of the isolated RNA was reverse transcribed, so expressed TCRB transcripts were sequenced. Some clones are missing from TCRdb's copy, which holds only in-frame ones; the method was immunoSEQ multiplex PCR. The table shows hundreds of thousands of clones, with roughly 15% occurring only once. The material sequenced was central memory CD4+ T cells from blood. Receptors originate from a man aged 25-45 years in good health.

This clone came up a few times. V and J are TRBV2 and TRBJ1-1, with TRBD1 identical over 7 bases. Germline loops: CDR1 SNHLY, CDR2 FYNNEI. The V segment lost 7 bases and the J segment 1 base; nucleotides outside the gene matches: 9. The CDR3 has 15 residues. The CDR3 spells CASNPQGQRNTEAFF. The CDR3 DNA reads TGTGCCAGCAACCCCCAGGGACAGCGGAACACTGAAGCTTTCTTT.

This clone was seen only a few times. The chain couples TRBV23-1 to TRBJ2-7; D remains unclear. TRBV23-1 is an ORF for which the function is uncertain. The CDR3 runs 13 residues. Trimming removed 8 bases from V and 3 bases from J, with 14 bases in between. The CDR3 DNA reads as TGCGCCAGCGGCCGCTCACTAAACTACGAGCAGTACTTC. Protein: CASGRSLNYEQYF.

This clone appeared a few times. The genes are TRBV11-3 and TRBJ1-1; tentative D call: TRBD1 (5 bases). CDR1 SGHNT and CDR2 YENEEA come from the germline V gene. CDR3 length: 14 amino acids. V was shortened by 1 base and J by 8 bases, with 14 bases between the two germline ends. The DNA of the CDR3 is TGTGCCAGCAGCTTAGGCTGGCAGGGAAGCGAAGCTTTCTTT. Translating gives CASSLGWQGSEAFF.

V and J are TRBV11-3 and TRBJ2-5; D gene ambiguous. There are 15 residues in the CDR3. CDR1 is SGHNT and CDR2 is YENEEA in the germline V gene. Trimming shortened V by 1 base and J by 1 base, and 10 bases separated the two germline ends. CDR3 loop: CASSLARLVQETQYF. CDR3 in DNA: TGTGCCAGCAGCTTAGCCCGACTGGTCCAAGAGACCCAGTACTTC.

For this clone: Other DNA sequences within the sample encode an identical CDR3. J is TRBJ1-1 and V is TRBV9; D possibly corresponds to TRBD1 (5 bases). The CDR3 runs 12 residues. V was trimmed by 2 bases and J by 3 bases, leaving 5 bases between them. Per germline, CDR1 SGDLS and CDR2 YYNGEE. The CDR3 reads CASSVGDTEAFF. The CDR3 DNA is TGTGCCAGCAGCGTGGGGGACACTGAAGCTTTCTTT.

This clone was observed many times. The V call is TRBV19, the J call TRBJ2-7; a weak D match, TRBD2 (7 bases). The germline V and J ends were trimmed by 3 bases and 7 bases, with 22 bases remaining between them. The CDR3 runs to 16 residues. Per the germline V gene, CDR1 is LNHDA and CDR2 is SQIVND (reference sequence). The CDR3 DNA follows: TGTGCCAGTAGTATCTTGGCGGGGGCCTCCACGTTAGAGCAGTACTTC. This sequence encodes CASSILAGASTLEQYF.

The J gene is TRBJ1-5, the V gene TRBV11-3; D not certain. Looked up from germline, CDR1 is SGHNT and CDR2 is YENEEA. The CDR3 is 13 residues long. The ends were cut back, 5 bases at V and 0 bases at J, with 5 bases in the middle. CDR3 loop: CASSTFSNQPQHF. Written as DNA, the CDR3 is TGTGCCAGCAGCACGTTTAGCAATCAGCCCCAGCATTTT.

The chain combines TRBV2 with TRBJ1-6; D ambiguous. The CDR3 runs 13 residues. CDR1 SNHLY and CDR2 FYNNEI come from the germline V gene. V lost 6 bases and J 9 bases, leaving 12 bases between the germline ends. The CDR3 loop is CASRESMGSPLHF. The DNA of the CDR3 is TGTGCCAGCAGGGAATCCATGGGTTCACCCCTCCACTTT.

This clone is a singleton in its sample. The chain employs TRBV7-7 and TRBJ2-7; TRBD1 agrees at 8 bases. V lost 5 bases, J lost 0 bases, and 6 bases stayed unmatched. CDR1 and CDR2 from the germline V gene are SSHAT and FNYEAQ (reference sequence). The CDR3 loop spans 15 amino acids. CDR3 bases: TGTGCCAGCAGCCAGGACAGGGCAAACTCCTACGAGCAGTACTTC. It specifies CASSQDRANSYEQYF.

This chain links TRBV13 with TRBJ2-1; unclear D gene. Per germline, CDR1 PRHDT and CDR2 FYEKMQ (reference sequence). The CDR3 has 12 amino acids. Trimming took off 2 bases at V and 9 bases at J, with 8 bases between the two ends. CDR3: CASSLSPGEQFF. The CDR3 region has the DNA TGTGCCAGCAGCTTATCCCCAGGTGAGCAGTTCTTC.

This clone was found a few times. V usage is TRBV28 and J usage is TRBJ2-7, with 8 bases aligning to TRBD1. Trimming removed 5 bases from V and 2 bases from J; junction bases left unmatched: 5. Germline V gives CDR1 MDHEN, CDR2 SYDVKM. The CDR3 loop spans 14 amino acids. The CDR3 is CASSPGDRPYEQYV. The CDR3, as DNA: TGTGCCAGCAGTCCCGGGGACAGGCCCTACGAGCAGTACGTC.

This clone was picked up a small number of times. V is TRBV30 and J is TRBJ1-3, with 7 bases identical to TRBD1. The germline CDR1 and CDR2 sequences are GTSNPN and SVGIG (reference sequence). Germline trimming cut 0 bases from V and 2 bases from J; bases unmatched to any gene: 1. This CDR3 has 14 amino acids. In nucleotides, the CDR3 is TGTGCCTGGAGTGTACAGGGGACTGGAAACACCATATATTTT. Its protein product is CAWSVQGTGNTIYF.

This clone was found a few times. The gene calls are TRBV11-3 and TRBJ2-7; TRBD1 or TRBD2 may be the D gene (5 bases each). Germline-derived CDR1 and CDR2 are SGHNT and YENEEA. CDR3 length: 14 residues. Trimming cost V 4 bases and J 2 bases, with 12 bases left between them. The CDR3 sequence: CASSSRGRPYEQYV. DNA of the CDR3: TGTGCCAGCAGCTCCCGGGGACGCCCCTACGAGCAGTACGTC.

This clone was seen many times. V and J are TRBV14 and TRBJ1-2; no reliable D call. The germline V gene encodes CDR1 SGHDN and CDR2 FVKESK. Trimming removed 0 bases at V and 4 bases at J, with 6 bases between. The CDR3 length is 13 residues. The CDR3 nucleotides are TGTGCCAGCAGCCAAGAGGAGACCTATGGCTACACCTTC. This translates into CASSQEETYGYTF.

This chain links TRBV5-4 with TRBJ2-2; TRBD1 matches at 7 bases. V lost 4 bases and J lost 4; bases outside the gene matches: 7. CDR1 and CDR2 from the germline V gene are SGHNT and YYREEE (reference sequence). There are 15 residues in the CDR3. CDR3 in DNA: TGTGCCAGCAGCGCCGGGACAGAAATCACCGGGGAGCTGTTTTTT. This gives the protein CASSAGTEITGELFF.

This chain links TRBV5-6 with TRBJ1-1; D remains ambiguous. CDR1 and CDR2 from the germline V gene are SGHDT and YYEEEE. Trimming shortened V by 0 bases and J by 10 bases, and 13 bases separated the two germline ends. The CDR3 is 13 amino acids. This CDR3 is CASSLAGSKGAFF. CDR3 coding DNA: TGTGCCAGCAGCTTGGCCGGCAGTAAAGGAGCTTTCTTT.

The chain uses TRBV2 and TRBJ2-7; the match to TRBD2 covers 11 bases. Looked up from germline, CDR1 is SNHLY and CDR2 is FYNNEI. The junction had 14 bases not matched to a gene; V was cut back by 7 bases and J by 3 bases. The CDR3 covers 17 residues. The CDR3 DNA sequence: TGTGCCAGCACCCTTCGGATTGGGACTAGCGGCAACTACGAGCAGTACGTC. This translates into CASTLRIGTSGNYEQYV.

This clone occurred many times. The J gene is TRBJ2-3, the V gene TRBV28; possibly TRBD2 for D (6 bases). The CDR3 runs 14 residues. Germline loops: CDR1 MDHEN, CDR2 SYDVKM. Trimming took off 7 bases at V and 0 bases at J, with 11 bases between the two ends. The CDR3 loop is CASKTGVSTDTQYF. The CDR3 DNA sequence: TGTGCCAGCAAAACGGGAGTCAGCACAGATACGCAGTATTTT.

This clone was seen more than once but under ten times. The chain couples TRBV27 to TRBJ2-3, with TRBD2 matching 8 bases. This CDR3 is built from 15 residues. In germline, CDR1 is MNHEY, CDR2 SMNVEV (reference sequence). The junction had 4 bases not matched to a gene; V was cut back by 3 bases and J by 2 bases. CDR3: CASSFSGVDTDTQYF. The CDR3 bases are TGTGCCAGCAGTTTTAGCGGGGTTGACACAGATACGCAGTATTTT.

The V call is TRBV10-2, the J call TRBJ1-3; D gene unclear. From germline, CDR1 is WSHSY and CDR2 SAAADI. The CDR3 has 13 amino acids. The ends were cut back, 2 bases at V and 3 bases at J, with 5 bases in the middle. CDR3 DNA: TGCGCCAGCAGTGAGGGGCTTGGAAACACCATATATTTT. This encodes CASSEGLGNTIYF.